These 26 T cell receptor beta chains were all obtained from the same sample, sequenced in a study of beta chain features in type 1 diabetes. General study points: Shortening of TCRB CDR3s, moderate but significant, appeared in all four CD4+ subsets of Type 1 diabetes patients.

Sequencing targeted expressed TCRB transcripts, as all isolated RNA had been reverse transcribed. Sequencing used immunoSEQ multiplex PCR; TCRdb keeps in-frame clones, though not all of them. The data show some 370,000 clones, over 9% seen once. These receptors are not linked to any known antigen. Sequencing was carried out using central memory CD4+ T cells from blood. These receptors originate from a man aged 30 to 45 with type 1 diabetes.

This clone was seen only a few times. This chain uses TRBV7-2 with TRBJ1-2; TRBD1 matches at 7 bases. The CDR3 loop spans 14 amino acids. V lost 5 bases and J lost 8; bases outside the gene matches: 11. CDR1 and CDR2 (germline): SGHTA, FQGNSA. The CDR3 DNA reads TGTGCCAGCAGCGGGTCACAGGGGCCCCACGGCTACACCTTC. This codes for CASSGSQGPHGYTF. Using reference TRBV7-2 and TRBJ1-2 for the parts outside the CDR3, the full variable domain is GAGVSQSPSNKVTEKGKDVELRCDPISGHTALYWYRQSLGQGLEFLIYFQGNSAPDKSGLPSDRFSAERTGGSVSTLTIQRTQQEDSAVYLCASSGSQGPHGYTFGSGTRLTVV.

This clone was recorded at least ten times. The J gene is TRBJ2-1, the V gene TRBV7-3, with 10 bases that match TRBD2. Unmatched junction bases numbered 10, after V lost 3 bases and J lost 8 bases. This CDR3 is 16 amino acids long. The V gene's germline CDR1 is SGHTA and CDR2 FQGTGA. The CDR3 loop reads CASSFGSSGRRDEQFF. DNA of the CDR3: TGTGCCAGCAGCTTTGGATCTAGCGGGAGACGGGATGAGCAGTTCTTC.

This clone showed up just a few times. The chain carries TRBV7-2 and TRBJ1-2; 8 nucleotides line up with TRBD1. The CDR3 consists of 17 residues. With V trimmed by 1 base and J by 8 bases, 15 bases remained unmatched. Per the germline V gene, CDR1 is SGHTA and CDR2 is FQGNSA. Here the CDR3 reads CASSLDPTGASMGGYTF. The CDR3 DNA follows: TGTGCCAGCAGCTTAGACCCGACAGGGGCCTCTATGGGGGGCTACACCTTC. The whole variable domain, filled in from reference TRBV7-2 and TRBJ1-2, reads GAGVSQSPSNKVTEKGKDVELRCDPISGHTALYWYRQSLGQGLEFLIYFQGNSAPDKSGLPSDRFSAERTGGSVSTLTIQRTQQEDSAVYLCASSLDPTGASMGGYTFGSGTRLTVV.

The CDR3 loop reads CASSTGWSNGYTF. The CDR3 DNA reads as TGTGCCAGCAGCACTGGGTGGAGTAACGGCTACACCTTC. The V and J genes are TRBV7-8 and TRBJ1-2; D remains unclear. This CDR3 comprises 13 residues. Germline CDR1 is SGHVS and CDR2 is FQNEAQ. Trimming left V 5 bases short and J 8 bases short, with 15 bases between. The complete variable domain, with remaining parts taken from reference TRBV7-8 and TRBJ1-2, reads GAGVSQSPRYKVAKRGQDVALRCDPISGHVSLFWYQQALGQGPEFLTYFQNEAQLDKSGLPSDRFFAERPEGSVSTLKIQRTQQEDSAVYLCASSTGWSNGYTFGSGTRLTVV.

The rearrangement joins TRBV28 to TRBJ1-4; 7 bases map to TRBD1. J gave up 4 bases and V 7 bases, and 9 bases lay outside the gene matches. This CDR3 spans 15 amino acids. In germline, CDR1 is MDHEN, CDR2 SYDVKM. The CDR3 protein is CASKRTGQFNEKLFF. CDR3 sequence (DNA): TGTGCCAGCAAGAGAACGGGACAGTTTAATGAAAAACTGTTTTTT.

The chain is built from TRBV7-3 and TRBJ1-1, with D possibly matching TRBD1 (5 bases). This CDR3 has 13 amino acids. Germline V gene lookup returns CDR1 SGHTA and CDR2 FQGTGA. Deletions cut 0 bases from V and 4 bases from J, with 6 bases between. CDR3 loop: CASSLTGTTEAFF. The CDR3 region has the DNA TGTGCCAGCAGCTTAACCGGGACCACTGAAGCTTTCTTT.

V gene TRBV13 combines with J gene TRBJ1-4; TRBD1 agrees at 8 bases. Germline V gives CDR1 PRHDT, CDR2 FYEKMQ (reference sequence). The CDR3 extends over 14 amino acids. V dropped 7 bases and J dropped 8; count of bases not matched to a gene: 9. CDR3 nucleotides: TGTGCCAGCAAGGAGACAGGGGACGGCGAAAAACTGTTTTTT. Protein: CASKETGDGEKLFF.

The chain couples TRBV6-1 to TRBJ2-7; TRBD1 matches 7 bases. CDR1 and CDR2 from the germline V gene are MNHNS and SASEGT. This CDR3 is built from 13 residues. Losses at the gene ends were 5 bases for V and 1 base for J; bases not matched to a gene: 2. The CDR3 nucleotides read TGTGCCAGCAGTTGGGACAGATCCTACGAGCAGTACTTC. Its protein product is CASSWDRSYEQYF.

The chain links TRBV7-2 to TRBJ2-5, with D perhaps given as TRBD1 or TRBD2 (5 bases each). Between the trimmed V and J ends, which lost 2 bases and 5 bases, there was a span of 12 bases. The CDR3 extends over 14 amino acids. CDR1 is SGHTA, CDR2 FQGNSA, per germline. This chain's CDR3 is CASSLLTREETQYF. CDR3 nucleotides: TGTGCCAGCAGCTTACTGACCAGGGAGGAGACCCAGTACTTC.

The V and J genes are TRBV29-1 and TRBJ1-3; D is ambiguous. CDR1 SQVTM and CDR2 ANQGSEA come from the germline V gene. Deletions cut 7 bases from V and 1 base from J, with 20 bases between. The CDR3 contains 16 residues. This CDR3 is CSAGNQGFESGNTIYF. CDR3 DNA sequence: TGCAGCGCGGGAAACCAAGGGTTCGAGTCTGGAAACACCATATATTTT. Variable domain in full (rest from reference TRBV29-1 and TRBJ1-3): SAVISQKPSRDICQRGTSLTIQCQVDSQVTMMFWYRQQPGQSLTLIATANQGSEATYESGFVIDKFPISRPNLTFSTLTVSNMSPEDSSIYLCSAGNQGFESGNTIYFGEGSWLTVV.

The chain is built from TRBV19 and TRBJ2-3, with D unclear. The CDR3 is made up of 12 amino acids. Germline CDR1 is LNHDA and CDR2 is SQIVND (reference sequence). The ends were cut back, 7 bases at V and 1 base at J, with 6 bases in the middle. This chain's CDR3 is CASKRGTDTQYF. The CDR3 nucleotides are TGTGCCAGTAAAAGGGGCACAGATACGCAGTATTTT.

The rearrangement joins TRBV4-2 to TRBJ2-2; D is unclear. The CDR3 covers 15 residues. V was cut by 2 bases and J by 5 bases, with 12 bases left in between. Germline V lookup: CDR1 LGHNA, CDR2 YNFKEQ. The CDR3 loop is CASSQSASFTGELFF. The DNA of the CDR3 is TGTGCCAGCAGCCAAAGCGCATCTTTTACCGGGGAGCTGTTTTTT.

CDR3: CASSRQGSSSEAFF. The DNA of the CDR3 is TGTGCCAGCAGTCGACAGGGAAGCTCCTCTGAAGCTTTCTTT. The chain links TRBV6-1 to TRBJ1-1, with TRBD1 matching 7 bases. Germline V gene lookup returns CDR1 MNHNS and CDR2 SASEGT. This CDR3 has 14 residues. V lost 5 bases and J lost 6; bases outside the gene matches: 9.

The chain combines TRBV5-4 with TRBJ2-1, with D perhaps matching TRBD1 (6 bases). The CDR3 has 15 amino acids. The V gene's germline CDR1 is SGHNT and CDR2 YYREEE (reference sequence). Trimming cost V 4 bases and J 5 bases, with 16 bases left between them. The CDR3 is CASSPPGHQNNEQFF. Written as DNA, the CDR3 is TGTGCCAGCAGCCCCCCGGGACACCAAAACAATGAGCAGTTCTTC.

The chain couples TRBV20-1 to TRBJ2-5; unclear D gene. V was clipped by 0 bases and J by 14 bases, with 13 bases between them. This CDR3 has 11 amino acids. CDR1 and CDR2 from the germline V gene are DFQATT and SNEGSKA (reference sequence). The CDR3 bases are TGCAGTGCTAGAGATCCCCCGACTCTCTACTTC. Translating gives CSARDPPTLYF.

This clone came up a few times. The chain uses TRBV7-6 and TRBJ1-4, with a weak D call TRBD1 (6 bases). CDR1 and CDR2 (germline): SGHVS, FNYEAQ. This CDR3 has 17 residues. Deletions cut 1 base from V and 2 bases from J, with 14 bases between. CDR3 protein: CASSLGGGGRTNEKLFF. The CDR3 nucleotides read TGTGCCAGCAGCTTAGGAGGGGGAGGAAGGACTAATGAAAAACTGTTTTTT.

The table lists this clone with a few counts. DNA of the CDR3: TGTGCCAGCAGCCCCGGGACTAGCGGGTACCCTGAGACAGATACGCAGTATTTT. This sequence encodes CASSPGTSGYPETDTQYF. The V and J genes are TRBV7-3 and TRBJ2-3; TRBD2 agrees at 12 bases. The CDR3 consists of 18 residues. CDR1 is SGHTA, CDR2 FQGTGA, per germline. V gave up 5 bases and J gave up 3 bases; unmatched junction bases: 12.

In this sample, this clone turned up a few times. The chain carries TRBV7-7 and TRBJ1-2; D may be TRBD1 (5 bases). The CDR3 covers 14 residues. Germline V gene lookup returns CDR1 SSHAT and CDR2 FNYEAQ (reference sequence). V lost 5 bases and J 4 bases, leaving 14 bases between the germline ends. This CDR3 reads CASSQLDTSYGYTF. For the CDR3, the DNA is TGTGCCAGCAGCCAATTGGACACCTCCTATGGCTACACCTTC.

V gene TRBV5-1 combines with J gene TRBJ2-2, with D perhaps TRBD2 (6 bases). Germline assignment: CDR1 SGHRS and CDR2 YFSETQ. V shed 4 bases and J shed 3 bases, with 13 bases lying between them. The CDR3 spans 15 residues. The CDR3 DNA reads as TGCGCCAGCAGCCTACTGGGACTCGACACCGGGGAGCTGTTTTTT. Translated, it gives CASSLLGLDTGELFF.

The chain combines TRBV2 with TRBJ2-3, with 9 bases identical to TRBD2. The CDR3 totals 14 residues. The germline gives CDR1 SNHLY, CDR2 FYNNEI. J was trimmed by 4 bases and V by 4 bases; bases with no gene match: 3. The CDR3 nucleotides are TGTGCCAGCAGTGGTAGCGGGAGAGCAGATACGCAGTATTTT. Translating it yields CASSGSGRADTQYF.

The chain uses TRBV6-5 and TRBJ2-5; unclear D gene. CDR3 size: 13 residues. Trimming took 7 bases from V and 2 from J, leaving 11 bases between them. Per the germline V gene, CDR1 is MNHEY and CDR2 is SVGAGI. CDR3 loop: CASTSGQQETQYF. CDR3 sequence (DNA): TGTGCCAGCACCTCTGGGCAGCAAGAGACCCAGTACTTC.

The V call is TRBV7-2, the J call TRBJ2-7, with D possibly TRBD2 on 5 matching bases. Germline loops: CDR1 SGHTA, CDR2 FQGNSA. V lost 6 bases to trimming and J lost 2 bases, with 8 bases between them. CDR3 length: 12 amino acids. Here the CDR3 reads CASRDGTYEQYF. The CDR3 DNA reads TGTGCCAGCAGAGACGGGACCTACGAGCAGTACTTC.

The rearrangement links TRBV29-1 to TRBJ2-2, with 10 bases identical to TRBD2. CDR1 and CDR2 (germline): SQVTM, ANQGSEA. The V segment lost 5 bases and the J segment 4 bases; nucleotides outside the gene matches: 16. CDR3 length equals 18 residues. This CDR3 reads CSVTGRSAGGPGTGELFF. The DNA for the CDR3 is TGCAGCGTTACGGGTCGATCAGCGGGAGGGCCCGGCACCGGGGAGCTGTTTTTT.

This clone occurred many times. The rearrangement uses TRBV5-4 and TRBJ1-2; unclear D gene. The CDR3 sequence is 15 residues long. The V gene lost 0 bases and the J gene lost 0 bases, with 9 bases spanning the gap. CDR1 and CDR2 (germline): SGHNT, YYREEE (reference sequence). The CDR3 here is CASSLVADTNYGYTF. The CDR3 DNA sequence: TGTGCCAGCAGCTTGGTGGCTGATACTAACTATGGCTACACCTTC.

This clone was detected only a few times. V and J are TRBV9 and TRBJ2-5; 8 nucleotides agree with TRBD1. Germline CDR1 is SGDLS and CDR2 is YYNGEE. V was pared by 3 bases and J by 5 bases, with 9 bases of the junction left unmatched. The CDR3 runs to 15 residues. CDR3 coding DNA: TGTGCCAGCAGCGCAGATTTAACAGGGGGGGAGACCCAGTACTTC. Translating it yields CASSADLTGGETQYF.

This chain joins TRBV5-1 and TRBJ2-3, with TRBD2 identical over 13 bases. This CDR3 spans 17 amino acids. V lost 3 bases and J lost 5; bases outside the gene matches: 9. The germline V gene has CDR1 SGHRS and CDR2 YFSETQ. CDR3: CASSSWGLAGYEDTQYF. The CDR3 bases are TGCGCCAGCAGCTCCTGGGGACTAGCGGGATACGAAGATACGCAGTATTTT. Full variable domain (remainder filled in from reference TRBV5-1 and TRBJ2-3): KAGVTQTPRYLIKTRGQQVTLSCSPISGHRSVSWYQQTPGQGLQFLFEYFSETQRNKGNFPGRFSGRQFSNSRSEMNVSTLELGDSALYLCASSSWGLAGYEDTQYFGPGTRLTVL.